This T cell receptor (beta chain) was retrieved from a study of technical replicates of blood from a few donors. Data came from immunoSEQ multiplex PCR; TCRdb stores just in-frame clones and leaves some out. The repertoire includes roughly 80,000 clones, 96% of them detected once, and about 0.2% sits in the top ten. The ends lost 5 bases at V and 5 bases at J; junction bases unmatched: 11. The CDR3 covers 15 residues. Germline CDR1 SGHAT, CDR2 FQDESV (reference sequence). This clone was seen only once. The rearrangement links TRBV11-1 to TRBJ2-5, with 7 bases lining up with TRBD1. This receptor was identified in a human donor in good health. The specimen was T cells isolated from PBMCs. CDR3 residues: CASSEQQGNPETQYF. CDR3 DNA: TGTGCCAGCAGCGAGCAACAGGGGAATCCGGAGACCCAGTACTTC.